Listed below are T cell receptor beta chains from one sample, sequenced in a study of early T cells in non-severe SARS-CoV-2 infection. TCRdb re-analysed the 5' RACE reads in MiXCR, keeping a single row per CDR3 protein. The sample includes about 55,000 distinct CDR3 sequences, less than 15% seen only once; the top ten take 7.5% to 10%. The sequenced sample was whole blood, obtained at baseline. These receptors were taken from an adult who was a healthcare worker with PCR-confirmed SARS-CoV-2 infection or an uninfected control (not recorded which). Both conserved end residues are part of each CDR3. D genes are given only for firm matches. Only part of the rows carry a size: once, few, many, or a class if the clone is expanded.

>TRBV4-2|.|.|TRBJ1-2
TGTGCCAGCAGCCAAGCAGGGGCCGTTAACTATGGCTACACCTTC
CASSQAGAVNYGYTF
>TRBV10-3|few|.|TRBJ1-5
TGTGCCATCAGTGTGGCAGGCAATCAGCCCCAGCATTTT
CAISVAGNQPQHF
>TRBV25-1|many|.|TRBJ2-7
TGTGCCGCCGGGCCGCCCTACGAGCAGTACTTC
CAAGPPYEQYF
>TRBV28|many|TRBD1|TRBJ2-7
TGTGCCAGCAGCTCCACAGGGGGCGCGTCGTCTGCTGGGTACGAGCAGTACTTC
CASSSTGGASSAGYEQYF
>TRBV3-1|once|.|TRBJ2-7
TGTGCCAGCCTTGATCCGTTAGGGGGCGAGCAGTACTTC
CASLDPLGGEQYF
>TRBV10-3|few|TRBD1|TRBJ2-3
TGTGCCATCAGCGAGAGTTGGACAGGGGGCACAGATACGCAGTATTTT
CAISESWTGGTDTQYF
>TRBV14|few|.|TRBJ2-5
TGTGCCAGCAGCCATGGAAGGGGATTCCTCCAAGAGACCCAGTACTTC
CASSHGRGFLQETQYF
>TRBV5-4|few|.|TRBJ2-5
TGTGCCAGCAGCTCCCCGGGGCAAGAGACCCAGTACTTC
CASSSPGQETQYF
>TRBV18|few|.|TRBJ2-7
TGTGCCAGCTCACCACTGCCGAGCTCCTACGAGCAGTACTTC
CASSPLPSSYEQYF
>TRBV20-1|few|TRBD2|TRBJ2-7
TGCAGTGCAGAATCGGGACTAGGGACCTACGAGCAGTACTTC
CSAESGLGTYEQYF
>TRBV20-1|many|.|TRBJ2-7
TGCAGTGCTAGAGTAGGGGCAGGGAGCTCCTACGAGCAGTACTTC
CSARVGAGSSYEQYF
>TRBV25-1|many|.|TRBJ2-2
TGTGCCAGCAGCAGATACACCGGGGAGCTGTTTTTT
CASSRYTGELFF
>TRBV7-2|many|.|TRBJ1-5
TGTGCCAGCAGCTTAAGGGGGGGCAACCGTCAGCCCCAGCATTTT
CASSLRGGNRQPQHF
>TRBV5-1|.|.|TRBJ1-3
TGCGCCAGCAGCACCGAAGGAAACACCATATATTTT
CASSTEGNTIYF
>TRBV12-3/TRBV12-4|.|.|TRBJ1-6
TGTGCCAGCAGTCCCCCGGGGGGGCGCAGGGATTCACCCCTCCACTTT
CASSPPGGRRDSPLHF
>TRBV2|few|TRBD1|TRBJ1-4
TGTGCCAGCAGGGAGGGGACAGATGCTGTGCTGTTTTTT
CASREGTDAVLFF
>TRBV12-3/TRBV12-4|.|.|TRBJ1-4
TGTGCCAGCAAGGGTGCAACTAATGAAAAACTGTTTTTT
CASKGATNEKLFF
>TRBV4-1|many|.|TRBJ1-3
TGCGCCAGCAGCGATCGGACCGCCTCTGGAAACACCATATATTTT
CASSDRTASGNTIYF
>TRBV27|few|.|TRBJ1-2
TGTGCCAGCAGCCTCACCCACGGCTATGGCTACACCTTC
CASSLTHGYGYTF
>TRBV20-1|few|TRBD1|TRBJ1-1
TGCAGTGCTAAAAAGACAGGGGTGAACACTGAAGCTTTCTTT
CSAKKTGVNTEAFF
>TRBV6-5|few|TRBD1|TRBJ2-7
TGTGCCAGCAGACCCGACAGGGGCGGTTACGAGCAGTACTTC
CASRPDRGGYEQYF
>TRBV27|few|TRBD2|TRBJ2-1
TGTGCCACCTCACTAGCGGGGGGATACAATGAGCAGTTCTTC
CATSLAGGYNEQFF
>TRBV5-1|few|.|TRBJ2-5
TGCGCCAGCAGCTCATTGACAGTTCAAGAGACCCAGTACTTC
CASSSLTVQETQYF
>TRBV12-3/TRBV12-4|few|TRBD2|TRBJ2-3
TGTGCCAGCAGCCCAGCGGGAGGCGGTAAGGATACGCAGTATTTT
CASSPAGGGKDTQYF
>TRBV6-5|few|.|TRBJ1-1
TGTGCCAGCAGTTACTCGCCCAGCACTGAAGCTTTCTTT
CASSYSPSTEAFF
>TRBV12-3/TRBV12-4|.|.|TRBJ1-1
TGTGCCAGCAGTTTAGCGGGGTGGACATCAGGGACTGAAGCTTTCTTT
CASSLAGWTSGTEAFF
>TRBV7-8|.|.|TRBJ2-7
TGTGCCAGCAGCTCCCCGTATGCCCACGAGCAGTACTTC
CASSSPYAHEQYF
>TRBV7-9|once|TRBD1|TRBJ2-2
TGTGCCAGCAGCCCGGGGACAGGGGACACCGGGGAGCTGTTTTTT
CASSPGTGDTGELFF
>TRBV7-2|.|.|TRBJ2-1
TGTGCCAGCAGCTTAGGCCTAGTCAGCCCTGAGCAGTTCTTC
CASSLGLVSPEQFF
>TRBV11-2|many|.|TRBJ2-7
TGTGCCAGCAGCTTAGGGACCCTAACTTACCCCTACGAGCAGTACTTC
CASSLGTLTYPYEQYF
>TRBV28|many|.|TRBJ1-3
TGTGCCAGCACGTCAGGGGCCGTCTCTGGAAACACCATATATTTT
CASTSGAVSGNTIYF
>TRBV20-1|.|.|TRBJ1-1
TGCAGTGCTAGAGATTATAGGACAGACAGAAAGACTGAAGCTTTCTTT
CSARDYRTDRKTEAFF
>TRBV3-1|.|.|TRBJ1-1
TGTGCCAGCAGCCAAAAGGGGAACACTGAAGCTTTCTTT
CASSQKGNTEAFF
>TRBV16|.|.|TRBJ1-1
TGTGCCAGCAGCCACGACTTGAACACTGAAGCTTTCTTT
CASSHDLNTEAFF
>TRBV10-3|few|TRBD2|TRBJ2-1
TGTGCCATCAGTGAGATAGCGGGGGGGCGAGGGCAGTTCTTC
CAISEIAGGRGQFF
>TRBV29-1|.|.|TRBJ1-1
TGCAGCGTTGTTGGGTACGCTGAAGCTTTCTTT
CSVVGYAEAFF
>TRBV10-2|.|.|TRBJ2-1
TGCGCCAGCAGCCCCGTAGGGAGCTCCTACAATGAGCAGTTCTTC
CASSPVGSSYNEQFF
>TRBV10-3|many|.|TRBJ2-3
TGTGCCATCAGTGACGGAACCATCCGAAGCACAGATACGCAGTATTTT
CAISDGTIRSTDTQYF
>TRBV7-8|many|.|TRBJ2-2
TGTGCCAGCAGCTTCATTGCAGGGAACACCGGGGAGCTGTTTTTT
CASSFIAGNTGELFF
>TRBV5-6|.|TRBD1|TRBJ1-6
TGTGCCAGCAGCCCCTTGGTAGGGGGCAAAAGGGCGCGGTCACCCCTCCACTTT
CASSPLVGGKRARSPLHF
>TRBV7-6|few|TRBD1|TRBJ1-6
TGTGCCAGCAGCCTTCGGACAGGCCATCCCGGGGATAATTCACCCCTCCACTTT
CASSLRTGHPGDNSPLHF
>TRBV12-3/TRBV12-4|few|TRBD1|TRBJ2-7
TGTGCCAGCAGGGAGACAGGGGGTTTAAGCGAGCAGTACTTC
CASRETGGLSEQYF
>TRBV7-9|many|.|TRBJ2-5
TGTGCCAGCAGCTTAGGCAGTCAAGAGACCCAGTACTTC
CASSLGSQETQYF
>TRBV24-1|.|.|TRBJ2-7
TGTGCCACCAGTGATGGGCGGGACTCCGAGCAGTACTTC
CATSDGRDSEQYF
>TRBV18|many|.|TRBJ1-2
TGTGCCAGCTCACTTCCGGGACACAAATATGGCTACACCTTC
CASSLPGHKYGYTF
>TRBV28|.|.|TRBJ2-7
TGTGCCAGCAGTCGCCGCGAGCAGTACTTC
CASSRREQYF
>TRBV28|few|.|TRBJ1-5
TGTGCCAGCAGTTTACCTCTCGGGGGTGGTCAGCCCCAGCATTTT
CASSLPLGGGQPQHF
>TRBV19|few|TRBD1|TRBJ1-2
TGTGCCACCTCTGGGGGACAGGGGGCCGGTGGCTACACCTTC
CATSGGQGAGGYTF
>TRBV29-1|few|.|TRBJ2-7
TGCAGCGTGATCACCCACGAGCAGTACTTC
CSVITHEQYF
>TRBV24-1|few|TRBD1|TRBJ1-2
TGTGCCACCAGTGATCCCAAGACAGGGAACTATGGCTACACCTTC
CATSDPKTGNYGYTF
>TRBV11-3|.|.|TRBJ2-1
TGTGCCAGCAGCTTAAACACCCTCACGAAGTTCTTC
CASSLNTLTKFF
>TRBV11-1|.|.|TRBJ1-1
TGTGCCAGCAGCTCGACGGGACGACCGAACACTGTAGCTTTCTTT
CASSSTGRPNTVAFF
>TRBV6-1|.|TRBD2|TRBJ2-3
TGTGCCAGCAGTGGTAGCGGGGCCTTCACAGATACGCAGTATTTT
CASSGSGAFTDTQYF
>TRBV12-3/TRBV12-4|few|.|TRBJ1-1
TGTGCCAGCAGTTTCGACAGAGAAGCTTTCTTT
CASSFDREAFF
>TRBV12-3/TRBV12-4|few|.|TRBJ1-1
TGTGCCAGCAGTTTGGCGGCGGCAGCTTTCTTT
CASSLAAAAFF
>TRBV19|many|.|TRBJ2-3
TGTGCCAGTAGTTCCTTCCGGGGTAGCACAGATACGCAGTATTTT
CASSSFRGSTDTQYF
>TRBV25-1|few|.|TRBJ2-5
TGTGCCAGCAGTGGGGTAGAGACCCAGTACTTC
CASSGVETQYF
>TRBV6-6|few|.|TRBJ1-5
TGTGCCAGCAGTCCCCAGGGCCAGGGGTCCTTGCCCCAGCATTTT
CASSPQGQGSLPQHF
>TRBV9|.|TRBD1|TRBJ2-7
TGTGCCAGCAGCCCCGGGACAGGAGCCTCCTACGAGCAGTACTTC
CASSPGTGASYEQYF